The next 2 T cell receptor beta chains were all read from a single sample in a study of early T cells in non-severe SARS-CoV-2 infection. MiXCR, run by TCRdb on the 5' RACE reads, gives a single entry per CDR3 protein. The sample comprises some 48,000 distinct CDR3 sequences, around 4% of which are singletons, and around 6% rests with the top ten. Sequencing input: whole blood. Receptors were obtained from an adult who was a healthcare worker with PCR-confirmed SARS-CoV-2 infection or an uninfected control (not recorded which).

There are many counts of this clonotype. The rearrangement uses TRBV6-1 and TRBJ2-7, with a weak D call TRBD1 (7 bases). Germline lookup yields CDR1 MNHNS and CDR2 SASEGT. This CDR3 comprises 13 residues. V was pared by 3 bases and J by 5 bases, with 11 bases between. CDR3 loop: CASSEVRGDEQYF. The CDR3 DNA reads as TGTGCCAGCAGTGAGGTCAGGGGGGACGAGCAGTACTTC.

This clonotype occurred many times. The chain joins TRBV3-1 to TRBJ2-1; maybe TRBD2 (5 bases). The CDR3 runs to 14 residues. The V gene lost 6 bases and the J gene lost 3 bases, with 12 bases spanning the gap. CDR1 and CDR2 (germline): LGHDT, YNNKEL (reference sequence). CDR3 residues: CASRQEASYNEQFF. The DNA for the CDR3 is TGTGCCAGCAGGCAGGAGGCGAGCTACAATGAGCAGTTCTTC.